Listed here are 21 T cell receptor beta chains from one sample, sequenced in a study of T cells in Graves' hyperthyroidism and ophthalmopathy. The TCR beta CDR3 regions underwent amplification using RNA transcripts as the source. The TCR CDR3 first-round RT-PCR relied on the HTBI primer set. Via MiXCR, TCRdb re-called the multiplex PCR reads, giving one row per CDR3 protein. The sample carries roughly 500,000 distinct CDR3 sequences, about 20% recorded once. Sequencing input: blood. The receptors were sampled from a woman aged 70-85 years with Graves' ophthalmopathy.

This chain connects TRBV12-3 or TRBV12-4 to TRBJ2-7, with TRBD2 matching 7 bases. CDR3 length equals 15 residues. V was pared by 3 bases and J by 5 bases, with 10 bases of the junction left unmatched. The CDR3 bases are TGTGCCAGCAGTTTTCGGCTAGCGGAAGTCGACGAGCAGTACTTC. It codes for CASSFRLAEVDEQYF.

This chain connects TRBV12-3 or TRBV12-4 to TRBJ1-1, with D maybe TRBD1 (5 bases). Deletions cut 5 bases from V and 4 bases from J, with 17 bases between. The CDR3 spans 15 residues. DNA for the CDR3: TGTGCCAGCAGTAGGGGATCAGGAATAGGCACTGAAGCTTTCTTT. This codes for CASSRGSGIGTEAFF.

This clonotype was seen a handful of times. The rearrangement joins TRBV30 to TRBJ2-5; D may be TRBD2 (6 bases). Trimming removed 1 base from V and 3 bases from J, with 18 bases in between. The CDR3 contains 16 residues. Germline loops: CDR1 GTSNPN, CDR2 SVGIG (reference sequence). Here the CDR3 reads CAWSGLWGSGKETQYF. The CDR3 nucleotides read TGTGCCTGGAGTGGCTTATGGGGTAGCGGAAAAGAGACCCAGTACTTC.

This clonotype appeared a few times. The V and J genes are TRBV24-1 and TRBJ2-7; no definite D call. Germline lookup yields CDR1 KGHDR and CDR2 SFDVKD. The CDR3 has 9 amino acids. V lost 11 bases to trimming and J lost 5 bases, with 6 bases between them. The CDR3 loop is CAREHEQYF. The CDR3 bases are TGTGCCAGAGAGCACGAGCAGTACTTC.

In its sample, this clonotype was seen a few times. In DNA, the CDR3 is TGTGCCAGCAGCGAGACAGGGAGCAATCAGCCCCAGCATTTT. Its protein product is CASSETGSNQPQHF. This chain uses TRBV11-2 with TRBJ1-5; TRBD1 agrees at 7 bases. V gave up 5 bases and J gave up 1 base; unmatched junction bases: 2. The CDR3 consists of 14 residues. The germline V gene encodes CDR1 SGHAT and CDR2 FQNNGV.

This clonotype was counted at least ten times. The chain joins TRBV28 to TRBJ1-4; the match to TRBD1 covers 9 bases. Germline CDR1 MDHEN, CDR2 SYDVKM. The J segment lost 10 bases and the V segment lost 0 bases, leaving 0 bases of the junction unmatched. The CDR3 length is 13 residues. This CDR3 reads CASSLWDRGKLFF. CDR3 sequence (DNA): TGTGCCAGCAGTTTATGGGACAGGGGAAAACTGTTTTTT.

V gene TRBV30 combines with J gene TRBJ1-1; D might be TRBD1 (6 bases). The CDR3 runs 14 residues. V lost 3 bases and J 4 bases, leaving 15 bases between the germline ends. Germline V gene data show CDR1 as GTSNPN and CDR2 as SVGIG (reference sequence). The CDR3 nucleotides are TGTGCCTGGAGGGGGGCTGATGTTGGCACTGAAGCTTTCTTT. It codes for CAWRGADVGTEAFF.

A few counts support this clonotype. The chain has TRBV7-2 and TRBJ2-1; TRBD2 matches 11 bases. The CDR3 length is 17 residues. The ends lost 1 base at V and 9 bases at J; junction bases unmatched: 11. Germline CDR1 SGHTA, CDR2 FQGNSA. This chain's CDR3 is CASSLVPLAGGGGEQFF. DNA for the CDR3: TGTGCCAGCAGCTTAGTTCCCCTAGCGGGAGGTGGCGGTGAGCAGTTCTTC.

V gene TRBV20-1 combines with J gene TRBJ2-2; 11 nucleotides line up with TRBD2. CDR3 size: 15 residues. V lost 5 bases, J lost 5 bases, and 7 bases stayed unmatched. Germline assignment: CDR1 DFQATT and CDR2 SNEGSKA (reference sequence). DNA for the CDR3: TGCAGTGCTCCGGTAGCGGGAGGGGGGACCGGGGAGCTGTTTTTT. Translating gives CSAPVAGGGTGELFF.

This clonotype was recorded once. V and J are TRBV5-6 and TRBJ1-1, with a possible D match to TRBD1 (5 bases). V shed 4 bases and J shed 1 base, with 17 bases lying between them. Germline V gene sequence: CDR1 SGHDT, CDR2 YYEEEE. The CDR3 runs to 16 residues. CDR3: CASSRGGVRANTEAFF. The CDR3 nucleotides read TGTGCCAGCAGCCGGGGGGGGGTAAGGGCGAACACTGAAGCTTTCTTT. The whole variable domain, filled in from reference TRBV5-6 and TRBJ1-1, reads DAGVTQSPTHLIKTRGQQVTLRCSPKSGHDTVSWYQQALGQGPQFIFQYYEEEERQRGNFPDRFSGHQFPNYSSELNVNALLLGDSALYLCASSRGGVRANTEAFFGQGTRLTVV.

The CDR3 DNA is TGTGCCAGCAGCGTAGGGATCCTAGGGGAGGCCTGGGGGGGAGCCCAGTACTTC. Translating gives CASSVGILGEAWGGAQYF. The V call is TRBV9, the J call TRBJ2-5, with TRBD2 matching over 7 bases. This CDR3 region has 18 residues. V dropped 0 bases and J dropped 9; count of bases not matched to a gene: 20. Germline V gene sequence: CDR1 SGDLS, CDR2 YYNGEE.

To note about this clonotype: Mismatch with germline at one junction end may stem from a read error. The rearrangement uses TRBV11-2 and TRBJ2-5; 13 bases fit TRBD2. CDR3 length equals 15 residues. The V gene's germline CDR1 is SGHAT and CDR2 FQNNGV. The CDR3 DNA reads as TGTGCCGGCAGCTTAACCGGGACTAGCGGGATGTCTGTGTACTTC. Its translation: CAGSLTGTSGMSVYF.

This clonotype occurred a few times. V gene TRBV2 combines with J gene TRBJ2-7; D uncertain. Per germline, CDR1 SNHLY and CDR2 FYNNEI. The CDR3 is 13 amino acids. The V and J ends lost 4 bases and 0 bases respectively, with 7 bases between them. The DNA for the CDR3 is TGTGCCAGCAGTGCCTTTAGCTCCTACGAGCAGTACTTC. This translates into CASSAFSSYEQYF.

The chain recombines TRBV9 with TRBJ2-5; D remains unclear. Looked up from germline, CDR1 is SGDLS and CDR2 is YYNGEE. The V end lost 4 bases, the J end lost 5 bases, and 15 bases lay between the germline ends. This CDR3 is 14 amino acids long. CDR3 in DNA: TGTGCCAGCAGCTTTACAGTTTTCGAGGAGACCCAGTACTTC. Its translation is CASSFTVFEETQYF.

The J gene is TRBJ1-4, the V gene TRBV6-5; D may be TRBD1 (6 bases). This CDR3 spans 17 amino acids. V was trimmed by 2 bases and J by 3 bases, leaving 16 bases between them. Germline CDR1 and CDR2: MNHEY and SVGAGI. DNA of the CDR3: TGTGCCAGCAGTTACGGTCGGAGGGGGTGGCCTAATGAAAAACTGTTTTTT. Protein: CASSYGRRGWPNEKLFF.

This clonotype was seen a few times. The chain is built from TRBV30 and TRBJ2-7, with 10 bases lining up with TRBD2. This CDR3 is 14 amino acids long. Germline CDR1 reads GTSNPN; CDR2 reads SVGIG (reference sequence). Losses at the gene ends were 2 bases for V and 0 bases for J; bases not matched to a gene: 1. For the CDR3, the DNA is TGTGCCTGGAGTCGGACTAGCGGCTCCTACGAGCAGTACTTC. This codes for CAWSRTSGSYEQYF.

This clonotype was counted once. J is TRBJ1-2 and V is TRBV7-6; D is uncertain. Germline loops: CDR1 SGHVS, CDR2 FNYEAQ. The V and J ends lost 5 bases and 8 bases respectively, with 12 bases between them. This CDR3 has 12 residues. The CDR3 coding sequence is TGTGCCAGCAGCGCCGCCAGAGAAGGCTACACCTTC. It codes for CASSAAREGYTF. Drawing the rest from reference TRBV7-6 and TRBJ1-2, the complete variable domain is GAGVSQSPRYKVTKRGQDVALRCDPISGHVSLYWYRQALGQGPEFLTYFNYEAQQDKSGLPNDRFSAERPEGSISTLTIQRTEQRDSAMYRCASSAAREGYTFGSGTRLTVV.

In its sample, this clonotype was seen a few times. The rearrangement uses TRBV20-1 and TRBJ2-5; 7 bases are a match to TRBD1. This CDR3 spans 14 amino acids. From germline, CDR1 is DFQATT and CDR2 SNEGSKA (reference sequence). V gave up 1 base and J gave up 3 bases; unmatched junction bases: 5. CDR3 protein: CSARGGGEEETQYF. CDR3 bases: TGCAGTGCTAGAGGAGGGGGCGAGGAAGAGACCCAGTACTTC.

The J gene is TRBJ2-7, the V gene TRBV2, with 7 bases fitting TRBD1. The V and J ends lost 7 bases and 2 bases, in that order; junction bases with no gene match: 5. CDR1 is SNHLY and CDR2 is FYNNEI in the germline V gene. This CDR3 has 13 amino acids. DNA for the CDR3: TGTGCCAGCATGAGGACAGGAGCCTACGAGCAGTACTTC. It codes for CASMRTGAYEQYF.

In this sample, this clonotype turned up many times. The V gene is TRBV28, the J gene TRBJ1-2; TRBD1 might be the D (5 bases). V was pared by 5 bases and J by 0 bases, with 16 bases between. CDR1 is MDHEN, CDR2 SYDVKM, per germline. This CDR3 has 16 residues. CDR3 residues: CASSPPGEAPNYGYTF. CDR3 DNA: TGTGCCAGCAGTCCTCCGGGGGAGGCGCCTAACTATGGCTACACCTTC.

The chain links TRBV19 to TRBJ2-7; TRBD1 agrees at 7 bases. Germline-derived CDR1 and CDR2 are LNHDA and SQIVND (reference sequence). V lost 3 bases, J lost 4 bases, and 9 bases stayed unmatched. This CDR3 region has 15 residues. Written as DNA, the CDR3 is TGTGCCAGTAGTATCGACTGGACAGGTAAATACGAGCAGTACTTC. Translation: CASSIDWTGKYEQYF.